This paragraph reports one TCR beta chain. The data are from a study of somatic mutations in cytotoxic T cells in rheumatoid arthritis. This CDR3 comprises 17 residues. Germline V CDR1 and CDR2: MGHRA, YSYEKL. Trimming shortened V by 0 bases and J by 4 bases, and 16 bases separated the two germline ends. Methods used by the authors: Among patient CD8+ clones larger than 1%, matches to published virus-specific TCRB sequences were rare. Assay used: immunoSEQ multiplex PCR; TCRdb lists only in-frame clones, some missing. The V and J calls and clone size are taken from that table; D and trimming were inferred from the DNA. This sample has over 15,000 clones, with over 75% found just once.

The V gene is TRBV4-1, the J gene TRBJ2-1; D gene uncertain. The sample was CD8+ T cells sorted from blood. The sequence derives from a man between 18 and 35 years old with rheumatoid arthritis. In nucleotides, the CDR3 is TGCGCCAGCAGCCAAGATCTAATAGGGCTGTTATACAATGAGCAGTTCTTC. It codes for CASSQDLIGLLYNEQFF.